What follows are 9 T cell receptor beta chains derived from one specimen sequenced in a study of shared clonotypes between healthy human individuals. Clones were sequenced by immunoSEQ multiplex PCR, and TCRdb holds only the in-frame ones, with some missing. The data contain a few million clones, approximately 94% of them singletons. The sequenced sample consisted of naive CD4+ T cells sorted from blood. Subset in this sample: CD45RA+ positively selected. The source is a man between 18 and 29 years old in good health.

V usage is TRBV7-2 and J usage is TRBJ2-7; D ambiguous. Germline V lookup: CDR1 SGHTA, CDR2 FQGNSA. Trimming took off 6 bases at V and 3 bases at J, with 15 bases between the two ends. The CDR3 consists of 14 residues. This chain's CDR3 is CASRTPTEIYEQYF. As DNA, the CDR3 is TGTGCCAGCAGGACCCCCACCGAGATCTACGAGCAGTACTTC. Full variable domain (missing parts from reference TRBV7-2 and TRBJ2-7): GAGVSQSPSNKVTEKGKDVELRCDPISGHTALYWYRQSLGQGLEFLIYFQGNSAPDKSGLPSDRFSAERTGGSVSTLTIQRTQQEDSAVYLCASRTPTEIYEQYFGPGTRLTVT.

Note on this clone: Other DNA sequences of this sample code for an identical CDR3. The CDR3 region has the DNA TGTGCCAGTAGTCCCCAAGGAAGGCTCTACGAGCAGTACTTC. Translation gives CASSPQGRLYEQYF. The rearrangement uses TRBV19 and TRBJ2-7; D remains unclear. Germline V gene data show CDR1 as LNHDA and CDR2 as SQIVND (reference sequence). V lost 5 bases and J 3 bases, leaving 14 bases between the germline ends. This CDR3 region has 14 residues. Based on the CDR3 plus reference TRBV19 and TRBJ2-7, the full variable domain is DGGITQSPKYLFRKEGQNVTLSCEQNLNHDAMYWYRQDPGQGLRLIYYSQIVNDFQKGDIAEGYSVSREKKESFPLTVTSAQKNPTAFYLCASSPQGRLYEQYFGPGTRLTVT.

The chain has TRBV6-1 and TRBJ1-2; D is unresolved. This CDR3 has 15 amino acids. V dropped 7 bases and J dropped 4 bases, with 19 bases sitting between them. Germline V gene data show CDR1 as MNHNS and CDR2 as SASEGT. CDR3 amino acids: CASTLEGNAIYGYTF. In DNA form, the CDR3 reads TGTGCCAGCACCCTGGAGGGCAACGCTATCTATGGCTACACCTTC.

This sequence joins TRBV28 and TRBJ2-7, with D hard to call. Trimming pared 6 bases from V and 7 bases from J, leaving 13 bases between. Germline V lookup: CDR1 MDHEN, CDR2 SYDVKM. The CDR3 loop spans 12 amino acids. CDR3 nucleotide sequence: TGTGCCAGCAGGAGTAGGGTAAGGGAGCAGTACTTC. Its protein product is CASRSRVREQYF.

This clone was observed a handful of times. The genes are TRBV10-3 and TRBJ2-2; perhaps TRBD2 as D (6 bases). This CDR3 is built from 15 residues. Trimming pared 4 bases from V and 6 bases from J, leaving 15 bases between. Germline-derived CDR1 and CDR2 are ENHRY and SYGVKD. CDR3 residues: CAISGTGTPSGELFF. The CDR3, as DNA: TGTGCCATCAGTGGTACCGGGACTCCGTCCGGGGAGCTGTTTTTT.

The V gene is TRBV23-1, the J gene TRBJ2-2; 10 bases align to TRBD2. TRBV23-1 belongs to the ORF category, with a function that is uncertain. J was trimmed by 3 bases and V by 2 bases; bases with no gene match: 15. This CDR3 comprises 20 residues. The CDR3: CASSQRRVAGGPPYTGELFF. The CDR3 DNA follows: TGCGCCAGCAGTCAACGTCGAGTAGCGGGAGGCCCGCCCTACACCGGGGAGCTGTTTTTT.

The chain recombines TRBV29-1 with TRBJ2-7, with 10 positions matching TRBD1. Germline-derived CDR1 and CDR2 are SQVTM and ANQGSEA. CDR3 size: 16 residues. V lost 7 bases and J lost 1; bases outside the gene matches: 13. In DNA, the CDR3 is TGCAGCGCCCCCACACTCGACAGGGGGCTGTCCTACGAGCAGTACTTC. Translated: CSAPTLDRGLSYEQYF.

This chain uses TRBV18 with TRBJ1-1; D is unclear. Germline CDR1 and CDR2: KGHSH and LQKENI. V was clipped by 1 base and J by 4 bases, with 19 bases between them. The CDR3 is made up of 17 amino acids. CDR3 DNA: TGTGCCAGCTCACCACTTTTAAGGTCAGGTATGGGCACTGAAGCTTTCTTT. Translation: CASSPLLRSGMGTEAFF.

Comment on this clone: This sample also contains other DNA sequences that code for the same CDR3. The chain recombines TRBV5-1 with TRBJ2-5, with D hard to call. This CDR3 has 12 residues. From germline, CDR1 is SGHRS and CDR2 YFSETQ. The germline V and J ends were trimmed by 0 bases and 5 bases, with 5 bases remaining between them. CDR3 nucleotides: TGCGCCAGCAGCTTGGATCGGGAGACCCAGTACTTC. Protein: CASSLDRETQYF.